The subject of this entry is one T cell receptor beta chain. The antigen remains unidentified. TCR beta sequencing was performed on blood CD8+ and CD4+ T cells. The data belong to a study of CD8 T cells in Susac syndrome. Reverse transcription of roughly 0.5 to 1 ug RNA used random hexamers. Amplification of TCR beta CDR3 by immunoSEQ multiplex PCR spanned 54 Vbeta and 13 Jbeta. From the immunoSEQ multiplex PCR reads, TCRdb called clonotypes with MiXCR, one entry per CDR3 protein. Here the sample spans about 90,000 distinct CDR3 sequences, roughly 95% being singletons. Deletions cut 5 bases from V and 5 bases from J, with 14 bases between. This CDR3 contains 13 residues. Germline V gene sequence: CDR1 SGHRS, CDR2 YFSETQ. General study findings and limits: Susac-specific public clones were found in total CD8+ and CD8+ TEMRA repertoires, numbering approximately 16 and five, respectively.

Material: CD8+ T cells from PBMCs. The source is a human donor with Susac syndrome. The chain links TRBV5-1 to TRBJ2-7; D is possibly TRBD2 (7 bases). CDR3 residues: CASSTTGRDEQYF. CDR3 nucleotides: TGCGCCAGCAGTACCACAGGGAGGGACGAGCAGTACTTC. Combining the CDR3 with reference TRBV5-1 and TRBJ2-7 gives the whole variable domain KAGVTQTPRYLIKTRGQQVTLSCSPISGHRSVSWYQQTPGQGLQFLFEYFSETQRNKGNFPGRFSGRQFSNSRSEMNVSTLELGDSALYLCASSTTGRDEQYFGPGTRLTVT.